This T cell receptor (beta chain) was found in a study of tumor-infiltrating lymphocytes in primary liver carcinoma. Taking about 18-30 mg of unsorted bulk tissue, the authors co-extracted RNA and DNA. Donors underwent surgery for histopathologically diagnosed primary liver carcinoma. Findings of the study overall: Appearing in all five tumor regions was true of only about 7-24% of top clones. Tumor top-250-clone fraction significantly exceeded that of blood (p = 0.039).

Trimming removed 10 bases from V and 6 bases from J, with 22 bases in between. This CDR3 is built from 14 residues. Germline lookup yields CDR1 MNHEY and CDR2 SVGAGI. TCR beta cDNA came from about 500 ng total RNA, primed with a constant-region primer. ARM-PCR, slightly modified, supplied the TCR beta libraries through three nested multiplex PCR rounds. Primers for the first two PCR rounds were TRBV1-TRBV30 forward primers and a C-beta reverse primer (10 cycles per round). TCRdb re-called the multiplex PCR reads with MiXCR, one entry per CDR3 protein. The data contain 100,000 or so distinct CDR3 sequences, more than 65% of them singletons. Concerning this clonotype: Antigen specificity is unknown. A much larger clone differs by one base, so this may be a read error.

The clonotype was recovered from a woman aged 55-75 years with primary liver carcinoma and hepatitis B virus infection. Input material: liver tumor tissue from sampling region 5. Subset defined: tumor region T5, tumor centre. The chain links TRBV6-5 to TRBJ2-7; D might be TRBD1 (6 bases). The CDR3 sequence: CANSPYRAVGEQYF. CDR3 sequence (DNA): TGTGCCAACAGCCCTTACAGGGCAGTGGGCGAGCAGTACTTC.